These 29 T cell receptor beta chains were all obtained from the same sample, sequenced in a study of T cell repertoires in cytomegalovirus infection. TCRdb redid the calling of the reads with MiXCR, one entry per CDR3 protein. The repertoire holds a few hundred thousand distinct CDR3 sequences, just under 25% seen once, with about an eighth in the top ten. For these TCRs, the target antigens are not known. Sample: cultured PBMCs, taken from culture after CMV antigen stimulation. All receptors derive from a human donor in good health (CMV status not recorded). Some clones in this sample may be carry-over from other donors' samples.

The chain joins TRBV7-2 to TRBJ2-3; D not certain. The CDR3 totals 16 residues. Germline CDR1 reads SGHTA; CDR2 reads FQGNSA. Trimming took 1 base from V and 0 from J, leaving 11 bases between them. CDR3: CASSLGSGRSTDTQYF. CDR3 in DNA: TGTGCCAGCAGCTTAGGTTCCGGTAGGAGCACAGATACGCAGTATTTT.

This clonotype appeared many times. The CDR3 coding sequence is TGTGCCAGCAGCTTGCGTGGGGATGGCTACACCTTC. Translating gives CASSLRGDGYTF. The rearrangement links TRBV7-2 to TRBJ1-2; D uncertain. Per germline, CDR1 SGHTA and CDR2 FQGNSA. The CDR3 sequence is 12 residues long. V dropped 3 bases and J dropped 6 bases, with 8 bases sitting between them.

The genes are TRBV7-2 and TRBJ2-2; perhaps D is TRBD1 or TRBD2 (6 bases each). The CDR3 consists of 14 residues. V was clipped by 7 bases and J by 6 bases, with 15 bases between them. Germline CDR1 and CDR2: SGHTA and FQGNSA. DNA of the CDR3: TGTGCCAGCACCCTATTCGGGGGCGCCGGGGAGCTGTTTTTT. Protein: CASTLFGGAGELFF. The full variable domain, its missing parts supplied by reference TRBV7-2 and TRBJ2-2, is GAGVSQSPSNKVTEKGKDVELRCDPISGHTALYWYRQSLGQGLEFLIYFQGNSAPDKSGLPSDRFSAERTGGSVSTLTIQRTQQEDSAVYLCASTLFGGAGELFFGEGSRLTVL.

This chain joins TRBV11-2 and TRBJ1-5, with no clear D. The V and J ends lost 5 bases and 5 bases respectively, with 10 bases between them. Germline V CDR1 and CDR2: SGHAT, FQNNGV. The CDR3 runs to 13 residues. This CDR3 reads CASSPRPDQPQHF. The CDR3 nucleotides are TGTGCCAGCAGCCCGAGGCCGGATCAGCCCCAGCATTTT.

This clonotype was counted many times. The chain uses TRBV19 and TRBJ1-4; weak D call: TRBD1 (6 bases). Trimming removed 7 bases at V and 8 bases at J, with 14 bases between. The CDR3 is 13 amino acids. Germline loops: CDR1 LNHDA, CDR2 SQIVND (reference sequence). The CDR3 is CASNSGQTEKLFF. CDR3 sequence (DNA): TGTGCCAGTAATTCCGGACAGACGGAAAAACTGTTTTTT.

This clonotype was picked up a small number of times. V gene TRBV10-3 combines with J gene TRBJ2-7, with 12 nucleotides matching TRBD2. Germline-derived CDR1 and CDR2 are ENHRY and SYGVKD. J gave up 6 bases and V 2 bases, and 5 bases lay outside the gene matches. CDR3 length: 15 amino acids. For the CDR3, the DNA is TGTGCCATCAGTGAGGGGCTAGCGGGAGGGCCCGAGCAGTACTTC. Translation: CAISEGLAGGPEQYF.

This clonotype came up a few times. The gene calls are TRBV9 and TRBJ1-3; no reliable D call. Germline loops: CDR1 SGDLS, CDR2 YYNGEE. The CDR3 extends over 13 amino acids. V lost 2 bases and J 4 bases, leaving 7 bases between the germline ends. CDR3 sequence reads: CASSVLGGNTIYF. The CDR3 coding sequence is TGTGCCAGCAGCGTTCTGGGGGGAAACACCATATATTTT.

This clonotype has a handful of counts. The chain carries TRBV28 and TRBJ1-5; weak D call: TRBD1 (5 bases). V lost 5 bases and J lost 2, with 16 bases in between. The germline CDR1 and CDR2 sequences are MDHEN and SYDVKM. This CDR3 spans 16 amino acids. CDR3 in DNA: TGTGCCAGCAGTGCAATCGGGGCCCAGCGCAATCAGCCCCAGCATTTT. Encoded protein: CASSAIGAQRNQPQHF. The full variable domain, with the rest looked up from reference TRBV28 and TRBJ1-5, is DVKVTQSSRYLVKRTGEKVFLECVQDMDHENMFWYRQDPGLGLRLIYFSYDVKMKEKGDIPEGYSVSREKKERFSLILESASTNQTSMYLCASSAIGAQRNQPQHFGDGTRLSIL.

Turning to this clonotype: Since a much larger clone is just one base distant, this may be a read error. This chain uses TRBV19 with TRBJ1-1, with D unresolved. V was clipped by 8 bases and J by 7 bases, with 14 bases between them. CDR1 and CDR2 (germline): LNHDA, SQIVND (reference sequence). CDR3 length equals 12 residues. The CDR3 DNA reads TGTGCCAGTGGTTCCACTGGCGTTGAAGCTTTCTTT. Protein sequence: CASGSTGVEAFF.

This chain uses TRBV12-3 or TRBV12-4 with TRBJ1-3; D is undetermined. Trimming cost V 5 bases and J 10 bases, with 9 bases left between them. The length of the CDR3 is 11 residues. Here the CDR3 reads CASSGLGTIYF. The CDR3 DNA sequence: TGTGCCAGCAGTGGACTAGGGACCATATATTTT.

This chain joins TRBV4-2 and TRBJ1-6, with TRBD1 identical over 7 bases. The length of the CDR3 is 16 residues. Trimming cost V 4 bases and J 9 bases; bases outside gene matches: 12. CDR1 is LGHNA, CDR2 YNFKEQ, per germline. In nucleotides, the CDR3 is TGTGCCAGCAGCCGAGGCGCCCCGACAGGGAGTTCACCCCTCCACTTT. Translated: CASSRGAPTGSSPLHF.

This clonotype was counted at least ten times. The CDR3: CASSLNPTDNEQFF. The CDR3 nucleotides are TGTGCCAGCAGTCTAAACCCGACAGACAATGAGCAGTTCTTC. J is TRBJ2-1 and V is TRBV7-2; D might be TRBD1 (5 bases). The CDR3 runs 14 residues. Germline V gene lookup returns CDR1 SGHTA and CDR2 FQGNSA. V was pared by 6 bases and J by 5 bases, with 14 bases between.

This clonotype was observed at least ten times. The DNA for the CDR3 is TGTGCCAGCAGTCCTACGACAACTTCGAACACTGAAGCTTTCTTT. This translates into CASSPTTTSNTEAFF. This chain uses TRBV12-3 or TRBV12-4 with TRBJ1-1; D gene unclear. The CDR3 consists of 15 residues. Trimming pared 5 bases from V and 1 base from J, leaving 14 bases between.

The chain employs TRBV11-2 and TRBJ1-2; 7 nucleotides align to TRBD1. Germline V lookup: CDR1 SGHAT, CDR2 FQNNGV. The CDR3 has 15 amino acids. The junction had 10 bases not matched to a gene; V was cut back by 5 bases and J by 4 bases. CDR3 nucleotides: TGTGCCAGCAGCACGACAGGGCGAAGGGGCTATGGCTACACCTTC. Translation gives CASSTTGRRGYGYTF.

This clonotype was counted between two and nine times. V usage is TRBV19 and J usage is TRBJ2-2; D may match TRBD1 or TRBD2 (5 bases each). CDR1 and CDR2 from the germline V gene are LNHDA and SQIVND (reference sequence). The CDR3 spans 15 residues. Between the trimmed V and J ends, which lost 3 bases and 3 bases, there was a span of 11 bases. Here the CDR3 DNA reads TGTGCCAGTAGTATCAATGGGGGATACACCGGGGAGCTGTTTTTT. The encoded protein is CASSINGGYTGELFF.

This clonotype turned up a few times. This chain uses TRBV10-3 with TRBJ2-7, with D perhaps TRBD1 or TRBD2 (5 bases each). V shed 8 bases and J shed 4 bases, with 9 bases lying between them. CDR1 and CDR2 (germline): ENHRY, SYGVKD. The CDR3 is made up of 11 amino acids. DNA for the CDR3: TGTGCCATCGGGACGGGTTACGAGCAGTACGTC. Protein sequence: CAIGTGYEQYV.

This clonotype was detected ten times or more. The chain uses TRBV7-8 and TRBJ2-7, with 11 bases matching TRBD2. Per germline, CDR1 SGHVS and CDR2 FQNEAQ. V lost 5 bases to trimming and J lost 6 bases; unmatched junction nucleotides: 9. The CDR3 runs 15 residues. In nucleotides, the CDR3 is TGTGCCAGCAGCCCTCTAGCGGGAGGAGCGGGCGAGCAGTACGTC. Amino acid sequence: CASSPLAGGAGEQYV.

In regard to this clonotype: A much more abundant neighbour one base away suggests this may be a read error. The CDR3 loop reads CASSQGLAGSSYNEQFF. For the CDR3, the DNA is TGTGCCAGCAGCCAGGGACTAGCGGGAAGCTCCTACAATGAGCAGTTCTTC. This chain connects TRBV7-4 to TRBJ2-1; 13 bases line up with TRBD2. Germline CDR1 is SGHVT and CDR2 is SQSDAQ. The J segment lost 0 bases and the V segment lost 5 bases, leaving 4 bases of the junction unmatched. The CDR3 loop spans 17 amino acids.

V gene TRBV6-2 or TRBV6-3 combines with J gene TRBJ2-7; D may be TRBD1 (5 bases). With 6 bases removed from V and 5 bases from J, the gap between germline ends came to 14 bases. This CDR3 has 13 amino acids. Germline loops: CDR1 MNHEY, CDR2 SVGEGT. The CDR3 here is CASRGSGSDEQYF. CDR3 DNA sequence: TGTGCCAGCAGAGGGTCAGGGTCTGACGAGCAGTACTTC.

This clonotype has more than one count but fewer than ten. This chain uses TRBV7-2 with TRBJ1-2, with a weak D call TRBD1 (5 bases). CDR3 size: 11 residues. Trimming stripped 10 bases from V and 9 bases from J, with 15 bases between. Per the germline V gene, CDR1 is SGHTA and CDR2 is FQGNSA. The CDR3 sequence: CAIRRGGSYTF. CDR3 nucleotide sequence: TGTGCCATCAGACGGGGGGGGAGCTACACCTTC.

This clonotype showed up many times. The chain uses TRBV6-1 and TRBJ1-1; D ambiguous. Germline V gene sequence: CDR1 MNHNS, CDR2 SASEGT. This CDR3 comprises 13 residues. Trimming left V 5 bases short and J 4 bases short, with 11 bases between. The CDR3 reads CASSYELVTEAFF. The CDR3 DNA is TGTGCCAGCAGTTACGAGCTGGTCACTGAAGCTTTCTTT.

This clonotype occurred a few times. This CDR3 reads CASSLSGSGYTF. CDR3 coding DNA: TGTGCCAGCAGTTTGTCAGGGTCTGGCTACACCTTC. The chain joins TRBV12-3 or TRBV12-4 to TRBJ1-2, with D possibly TRBD1 on 5 matching bases. Trimming removed 3 bases from V and 7 bases from J, with 9 bases in between. The CDR3 contains 12 residues.

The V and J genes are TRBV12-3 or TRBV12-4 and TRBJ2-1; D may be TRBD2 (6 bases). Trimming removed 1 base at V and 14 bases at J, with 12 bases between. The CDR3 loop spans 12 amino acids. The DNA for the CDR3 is TGTGCCAGCAGTTTAGGGGCGGGATGGGAGTTCTTC. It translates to CASSLGAGWEFF.

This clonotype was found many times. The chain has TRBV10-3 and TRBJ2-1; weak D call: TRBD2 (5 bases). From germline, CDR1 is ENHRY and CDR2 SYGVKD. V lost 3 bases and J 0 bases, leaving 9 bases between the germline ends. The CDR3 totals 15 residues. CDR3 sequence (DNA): TGTGCCATCAGTGAATCTAGCAGCTCCTACAATGAGCAGTTCTTC. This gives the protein CAISESSSSYNEQFF.

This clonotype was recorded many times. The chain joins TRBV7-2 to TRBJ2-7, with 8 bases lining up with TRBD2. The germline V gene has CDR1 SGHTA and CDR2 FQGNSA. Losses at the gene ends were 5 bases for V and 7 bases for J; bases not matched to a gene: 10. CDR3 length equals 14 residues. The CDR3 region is CASSPGGGLSEQYF. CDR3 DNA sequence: TGTGCCAGCAGCCCCGGCGGGGGGCTGAGTGAGCAGTACTTC.

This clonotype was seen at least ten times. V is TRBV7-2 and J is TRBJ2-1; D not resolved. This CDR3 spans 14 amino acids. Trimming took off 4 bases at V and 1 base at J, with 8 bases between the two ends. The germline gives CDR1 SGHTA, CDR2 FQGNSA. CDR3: CASSYDGSYNEQFF. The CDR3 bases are TGTGCCAGCAGCTACGACGGTTCCTACAATGAGCAGTTCTTC.

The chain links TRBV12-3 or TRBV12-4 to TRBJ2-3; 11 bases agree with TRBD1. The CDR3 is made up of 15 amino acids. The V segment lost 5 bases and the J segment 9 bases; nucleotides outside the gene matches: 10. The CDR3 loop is CASSPGQGAIGTQYF. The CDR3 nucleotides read TGTGCCAGCAGTCCCGGACAGGGGGCCATCGGAACGCAGTATTTT.

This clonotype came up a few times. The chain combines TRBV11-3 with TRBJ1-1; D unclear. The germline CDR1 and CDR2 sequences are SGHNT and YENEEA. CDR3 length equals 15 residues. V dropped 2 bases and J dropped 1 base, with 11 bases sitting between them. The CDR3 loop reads CASSLSTRGNTEAFF. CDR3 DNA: TGTGCCAGCAGCTTAAGCACTCGGGGGAACACTGAAGCTTTCTTT.

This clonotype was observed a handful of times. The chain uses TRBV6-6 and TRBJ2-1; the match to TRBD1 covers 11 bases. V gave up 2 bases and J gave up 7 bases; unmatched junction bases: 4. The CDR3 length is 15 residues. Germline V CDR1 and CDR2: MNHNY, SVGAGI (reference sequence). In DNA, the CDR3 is TGTGCCAGCAGTTACGAGGGGACAGGGGGAAATGAGCAGTTCTTC. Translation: CASSYEGTGGNEQFF.